This note documents a single TCR beta chain sequence. Antigen: not known. The source of the sample is a study of blood T cells in healthy people across ages. A second about 7 to 12 cycle PCR used barcoded and J-beta primers. From the 5' RACE reads, TCRdb called clonotypes with MiXCR, one entry per CDR3 protein. The profile shows some 940,000 distinct CDR3 sequences, roughly 29% of them singletons. The CDR3 totals 16 residues. Germline CDR1 LGHNA, CDR2 YSLEER. The V segment lost 4 bases and the J segment 3 bases; nucleotides outside the gene matches: 8. Regarding the study as a whole: Bulk PBMC profiling left naive and antigen-experienced comparisons inconclusive.

This sample was also put to use in a study of T cells of mothers and their children. That paper notes: Several children, together with their three healthy Caucasian mothers, made up the donors. Per 15 ul, 1.5 ug of RNA was used, with all extracted RNA going into cDNA synthesis. For each mother, over 8 million TCR beta CDR3 reads were obtained, and for each child, about 3 million.

V and J are TRBV4-3 and TRBJ2-1; 8 bases line up with TRBD2. The sample comprised blood. This sequence originates from a woman in her thirties or forties in good health. DNA of the CDR3: TGCGCCAGCAGCCTAACCCCCGCGGGGGGCTACAATGAGCAGTTCTTC. Its protein product is CASSLTPAGGYNEQFF.